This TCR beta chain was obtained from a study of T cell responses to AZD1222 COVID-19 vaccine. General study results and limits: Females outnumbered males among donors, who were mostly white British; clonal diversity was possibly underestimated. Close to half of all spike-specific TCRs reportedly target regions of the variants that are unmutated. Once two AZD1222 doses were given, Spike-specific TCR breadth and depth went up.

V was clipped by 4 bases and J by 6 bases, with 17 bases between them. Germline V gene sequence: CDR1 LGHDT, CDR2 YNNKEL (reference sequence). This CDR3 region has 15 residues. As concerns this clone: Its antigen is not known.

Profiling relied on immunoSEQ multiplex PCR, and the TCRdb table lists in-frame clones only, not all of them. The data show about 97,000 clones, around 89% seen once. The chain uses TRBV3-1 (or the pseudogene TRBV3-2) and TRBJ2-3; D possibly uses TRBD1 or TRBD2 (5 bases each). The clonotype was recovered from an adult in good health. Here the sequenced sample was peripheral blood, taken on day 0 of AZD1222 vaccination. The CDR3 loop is CASSLRDLQRDTQYF. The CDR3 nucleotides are TGTGCCAGCAGCCTCCGGGACCTTCAGAGGGATACGCAGTATTTT.